A selection of T cell receptor beta chains follows, all from one sample in a study of monozygotic twins with inflammatory bowel disease. TCRdb reanalyzed the 5' RACE reads and collapses them to one entry per CDR3 protein, without DNA. Its table lists around 400,000 distinct CDR3 sequences. The sample comprised blood. These receptors all stem from a human donor with ulcerative colitis or Crohn's disease, or a healthy co-twin of an affected twin (not recorded which). Each CDR3 is given with its conserved first and last residue.

V: TRBV12-3/TRBV12-4
J: TRBJ1-5
CDR3: CASSLRHNQPQHF

V: TRBV4-3
J: TRBJ1-3
CDR3: CASSQDGGGPGNTIYF

V: TRBV29-1
J: TRBJ2-7
CDR3: CSVVDRSSYEQYF

V: TRBV4-3
J: TRBJ2-7
CDR3: CASSQTAGSYEQYF

V: TRBV4-1
J: TRBJ2-5
CDR3: CASKPRVGIQETQYF

V: TRBV29-1
J: TRBJ2-1
CDR3: CSVLDPGDEQFF

V: TRBV4-1
J: TRBJ1-1
CDR3: CASSQDQGLEAFF

V: TRBV20-1
J: TRBJ2-7
CDR3: CSAPFAGVEQYF

V: TRBV5-1
J: TRBJ2-3
CDR3: CASSLVASDTQYF

V: TRBV24-1
J: TRBJ1-2
CDR3: CATTTERDLPARMDYGYTF

V: TRBV30
J: TRBJ2-2
CDR3: CAWRSGVNTGELFF

V: TRBV30
J: TRBJ2-1
CDR3: CALSSYNEQFF

V: TRBV5-1
J: TRBJ1-6
CDR3: CASSLDRAVNSPLHF

V: TRBV19
J: TRBJ2-1
CDR3: CASRIGLAGGNEQFF

V: TRBV5-1
J: TRBJ2-1
CDR3: CASSLSVTSDSYNEQFF

V: TRBV6-5
J: TRBJ2-5
CDR3: CASSTTGQETQYF

V: TRBV11-1
J: TRBJ2-5
CDR3: CASSSPGRGQGKQETQYF

V: TRBV28
J: TRBJ1-1
CDR3: CASRSGGPEAFF

V: TRBV29-1
J: TRBJ2-5
CDR3: CSVDQGPGETQYF

V: TRBV7-9
J: TRBJ1-1
CDR3: CASRTGGDAEAFF

V: TRBV9
J: TRBJ2-2
CDR3: CASSAVRDPLTGELFF

V: TRBV19
J: TRBJ2-3
CDR3: CASSITKGGKGTDTQYF

V: TRBV29-1
J: TRBJ2-5
CDR3: CSVALRLVEETQYF

V: TRBV19
J: TRBJ2-3
CDR3: CASSTRGPGLASDTQYF

V: TRBV6-2/TRBV6-3
J: TRBJ2-7
CDR3: CASRSPGHGSYEQYF

V: TRBV5-1
J: TRBJ1-4
CDR3: CASRESSTNEKLFF

V: TRBV27
J: TRBJ2-7
CDR3: CASRIPGQSEQYF

V: TRBV6-2/TRBV6-3
J: TRBJ1-2
CDR3: CASRGQGLDGYTF

V: TRBV30
J: TRBJ1-3
CDR3: CAWKGYGNTIYF

V: TRBV9
J: TRBJ2-2
CDR3: CASSVLGQGANTGELFF

V: TRBV20-1
J: TRBJ2-2
CDR3: CSATGLAGESGELFF

V: TRBV5-1
J: TRBJ2-3
CDR3: CASSLAAASTDTQYF

V: TRBV28
J: TRBJ2-1
CDR3: CASIGQGNEQFF

V: TRBV28
J: TRBJ2-7
CDR3: CASSSLRDEQYF

V: TRBV2
J: TRBJ1-4
CDR3: CASSPGAGLNEKLFF

V: TRBV5-4
J: TRBJ2-5
CDR3: CASSPGLGRETQYF

V: TRBV6-5
J: TRBJ2-7
CDR3: CASSYRRRGEQYF